This TCR beta chain comes out of a study of T cell responses to AZD1222 COVID-19 vaccine. The CDR3 is 16 amino acids. Per germline, CDR1 MDHEN and CDR2 SYDVKM. V shed 10 bases, J shed 8 bases, and the junction held 19 bases outside the gene matches. Some clones are missing from TCRdb's copy, which holds only in-frame ones; the method was immunoSEQ multiplex PCR. The repertoire holds roughly 99,000 clones, with around nine tenths as singletons. The source is an adult who received the AZD1222 COVID-19 vaccine. The V and J genes are TRBV28 and TRBJ1-4, with 7 bases matching TRBD1. The input for sequencing was peripheral blood, taken 28 days after the second AZD1222 dose. The CDR3 protein is CATSGPGTGEGEKLFF. The DNA for the CDR3 is TGTGCCACTTCCGGGCCGGGAACAGGGGAAGGGGAAAAACTGTTTTTT.